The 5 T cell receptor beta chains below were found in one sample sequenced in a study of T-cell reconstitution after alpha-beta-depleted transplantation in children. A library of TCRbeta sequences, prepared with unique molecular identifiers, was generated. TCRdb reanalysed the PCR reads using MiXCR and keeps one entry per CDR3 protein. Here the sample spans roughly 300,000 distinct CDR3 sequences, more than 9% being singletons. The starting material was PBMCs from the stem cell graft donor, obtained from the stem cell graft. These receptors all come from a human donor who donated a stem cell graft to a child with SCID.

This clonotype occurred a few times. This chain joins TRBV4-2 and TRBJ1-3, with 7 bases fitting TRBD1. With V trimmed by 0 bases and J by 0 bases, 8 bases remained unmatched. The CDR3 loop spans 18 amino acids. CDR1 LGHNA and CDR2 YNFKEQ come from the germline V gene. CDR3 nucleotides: TGTGCCAGCAGCCAAGAAGGGACAGCCTTAAACTCTGGAAACACCATATATTTT. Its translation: CASSQEGTALNSGNTIYF.

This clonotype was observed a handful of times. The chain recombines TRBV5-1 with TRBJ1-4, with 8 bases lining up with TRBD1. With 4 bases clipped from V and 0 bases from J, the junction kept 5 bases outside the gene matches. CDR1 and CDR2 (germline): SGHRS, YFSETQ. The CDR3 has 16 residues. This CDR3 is CASSGDRGTTNEKLFF. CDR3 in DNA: TGCGCCAGCAGCGGAGACAGGGGAACAACTAATGAAAAACTGTTTTTT.

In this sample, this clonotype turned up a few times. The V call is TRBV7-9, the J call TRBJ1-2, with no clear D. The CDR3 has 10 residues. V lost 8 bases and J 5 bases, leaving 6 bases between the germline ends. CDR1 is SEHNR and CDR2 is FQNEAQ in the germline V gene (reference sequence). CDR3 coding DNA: TGTGCCAGCGAGGAGTATGGCTACACCTTC. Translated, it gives CASEEYGYTF.

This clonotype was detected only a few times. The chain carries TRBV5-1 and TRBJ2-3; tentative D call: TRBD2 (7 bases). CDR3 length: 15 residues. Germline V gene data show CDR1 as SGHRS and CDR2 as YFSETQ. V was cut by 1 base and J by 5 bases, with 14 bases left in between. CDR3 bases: TGCGCCAGCAGCTTGCAGGCGGGGGCCAGAGATACGCAGTATTTT. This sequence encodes CASSLQAGARDTQYF. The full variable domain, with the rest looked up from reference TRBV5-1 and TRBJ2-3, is KAGVTQTPRYLIKTRGQQVTLSCSPISGHRSVSWYQQTPGQGLQFLFEYFSETQRNKGNFPGRFSGRQFSNSRSEMNVSTLELGDSALYLCASSLQAGARDTQYFGPGTRLTVL.

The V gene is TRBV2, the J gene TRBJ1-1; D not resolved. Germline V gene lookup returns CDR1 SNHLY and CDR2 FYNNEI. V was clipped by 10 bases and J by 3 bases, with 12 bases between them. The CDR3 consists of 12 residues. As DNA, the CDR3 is TGTGCCATCTCCCCCTCGTACACTGAAGCTTTCTTT. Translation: CAISPSYTEAFF.